This TCR beta chain was recorded in a study of blood T cell repertoires in COVID-19. Data came from immunoSEQ multiplex PCR; TCRdb stores just in-frame clones and leaves some out. The sample includes approximately 160,000 clones, roughly 83% of them seen just once. The CDR3 extends over 14 amino acids. Between the trimmed V and J ends, which lost 1 base and 5 bases, there was a span of 11 bases. CDR1 SGHAT and CDR2 FQNNGV come from the germline V gene. This chain joins TRBV11-2 and TRBJ2-5; D is uncertain. The TCR comes from an elderly woman with active or convalescent COVID-19. Sequencing used peripheral blood. In DNA form, the CDR3 reads TGTGCCAGCAGCTTAGGCAGGCAGCCCGAGACCCAGTACTTC. Amino acid sequence: CASSLGRQPETQYF.